This entry lists 21 T cell receptor beta chains sequenced from one sample in a study of siplizumab effects on memory and regulatory T cells. The assay was immunoSEQ multiplex PCR, and TCRdb's table has in-frame clones only and misses some. This sample has 37,000 or so clones, with around 89% found just once. Input material: naive CD4+ T cells sorted from blood. The origin of the receptors is a human donor in good health.

V is TRBV7-3 and J is TRBJ2-1; TRBD2 agrees at 8 bases. From germline, CDR1 is SGHTA and CDR2 FQGTGA. This CDR3 has 16 residues. The junction had 6 bases not matched to a gene; V was cut back by 2 bases and J by 3 bases. CDR3: CASSLLSGLVYNEQFF. CDR3 DNA: TGTGCCAGCAGCTTATTATCGGGACTAGTCTACAATGAGCAGTTCTTC.

The V and J genes are TRBV10-3 and TRBJ1-2; D may be TRBD1 (5 bases). CDR3 length: 13 residues. Trimming removed 3 bases at V and 8 bases at J, with 13 bases between. Germline CDR1 ENHRY, CDR2 SYGVKD. The CDR3 nucleotides are TGTGCCATCAGTGAAGGGACGACTAGAGGCTACACCTTC. Translated: CAISEGTTRGYTF.

The rearrangement links TRBV2 to TRBJ1-2; TRBD1 matches at 10 bases. Germline V gene data show CDR1 as SNHLY and CDR2 as FYNNEI. Trimming cost V 3 bases and J 7 bases; bases outside gene matches: 5. This CDR3 comprises 14 residues. The CDR3 DNA is TGTGCCAGCAGTGAGGACAGGGGGTTGGGTGGCTACACCTTC. It encodes CASSEDRGLGGYTF. Based on the CDR3 plus reference TRBV2 and TRBJ1-2, the full variable domain is EPEVTQTPSHQVTQMGQEVILRCVPISNHLYFYWYRQILGQKVEFLVSFYNNEISEKSEIFDDQFSVERPDGSNFTLKIRSTKLEDSAMYFCASSEDRGLGGYTFGSGTRLTVV.

The chain couples TRBV29-1 to TRBJ2-5; D not certain. Germline V gives CDR1 SQVTM, CDR2 ANQGSEA. The CDR3 is 11 amino acids. The ends were cut back, 8 bases at V and 5 bases at J, with 12 bases in the middle. The CDR3 nucleotides are TGCAGCATCTATGGTTCGGAGACCCAGTACTTC. This sequence encodes CSIYGSETQYF. Complete variable domain (other parts from reference TRBV29-1 and TRBJ2-5): SAVISQKPSRDICQRGTSLTIQCQVDSQVTMMFWYRQQPGQSLTLIATANQGSEATYESGFVIDKFPISRPNLTFSTLTVSNMSPEDSSIYLCSIYGSETQYFGPGTRLLVL.

The CDR3 bases are TGTGCCATCAGTGACGGTATCTGGCAGCCCCAGCATTTT. Protein product: CAISDGIWQPQHF. The chain links TRBV10-3 to TRBJ1-5; D not certain. This CDR3 is 13 amino acids long. Germline assignment: CDR1 ENHRY and CDR2 SYGVKD. The V and J ends lost 3 bases and 7 bases respectively, with 10 bases between them.

The V gene is TRBV10-3, the J gene TRBJ1-3, with D unresolved. Deletions cut 7 bases from V and 0 bases from J, with 7 bases between. This CDR3 contains 13 residues. Per germline, CDR1 ENHRY and CDR2 SYGVKD. CDR3 protein: CAITEISGNTIYF. Here the CDR3 DNA reads TGTGCCATCACAGAAATCTCTGGAAACACCATATATTTT.

Concerning this clone itself: This sample also contains other DNA sequences that code for the same CDR3. This rearrangement joins TRBV11-2 to TRBJ1-2; 8 nucleotides agree with TRBD1. Germline assignment: CDR1 SGHAT and CDR2 FQNNGV. J gave up 5 bases and V 3 bases, and 2 bases lay outside the gene matches. The CDR3 consists of 13 residues. The CDR3 protein is CASSLDRAYGYTF. The CDR3 region has the DNA TGTGCCAGCAGCTTGGACAGGGCTTATGGCTACACCTTC.

The chain links TRBV18 to TRBJ2-7; a weak D match, TRBD2 (6 bases). The CDR3 contains 16 residues. The germline V gene encodes CDR1 KGHSH and CDR2 LQKENI. The ends were cut back, 0 bases at V and 1 base at J, with 13 bases in the middle. CDR3 nucleotides: TGTGCCAGCTCACCACCGGCAGGCGGAGGGTCCTACGAGCAGTACTTC. As protein: CASSPPAGGGSYEQYF.

V usage is TRBV18 and J usage is TRBJ1-4, with D tentatively TRBD1 (6 bases). Germline V gene data show CDR1 as KGHSH and CDR2 as LQKENI. The CDR3 runs 15 residues. Trimming took 6 bases from V and 8 from J, leaving 19 bases between them. The CDR3 spells CASSVSGANGEKLFF. DNA of the CDR3: TGTGCCAGCTCCGTGTCAGGGGCCAATGGAGAAAAACTGTTTTTT.

The gene calls are TRBV7-8 and TRBJ1-1; 8 bases fit TRBD1. Germline V gives CDR1 SGHVS, CDR2 FQNEAQ. V dropped 5 bases and J dropped 8; count of bases not matched to a gene: 7. The CDR3 has 13 amino acids. For the CDR3, the DNA is TGTGCCAGCAGCCCAGGGACAGGCCGCGAAGCTTTCTTT. The encoded protein is CASSPGTGREAFF.

The chain carries TRBV7-2 and TRBJ2-7; D is unclear. CDR1 and CDR2 (germline): SGHTA, FQGNSA. The CDR3 is made up of 13 amino acids. The V end lost 0 bases, the J end lost 3 bases, and 6 bases lay between the germline ends. The CDR3 sequence is CASSLAGSYEQYF. The CDR3 DNA reads as TGTGCCAGCAGCTTAGCGGGAAGCTACGAGCAGTACTTC.

The V gene is TRBV7-9, the J gene TRBJ2-5; D might be TRBD1 or TRBD2, each matching 5 bases. With 6 bases removed from V and 1 base from J, the gap between germline ends came to 9 bases. This CDR3 is built from 13 residues. Germline loops: CDR1 SEHNR, CDR2 FQNEAQ (reference sequence). CDR3 residues: CASRSGSQETQYF. In DNA form, the CDR3 reads TGTGCCAGCAGGTCAGGGAGCCAAGAGACCCAGTACTTC.

V and J are TRBV13 and TRBJ2-7; no firm D call. Germline V lookup: CDR1 PRHDT, CDR2 FYEKMQ (reference sequence). The V and J ends lost 0 bases and 5 bases respectively, with 11 bases between them. The CDR3 has 14 residues. The CDR3 DNA reads TGTGCCAGCAGCTTAGGGTGGAAGGGCAACGAGCAGTACTTC. It specifies CASSLGWKGNEQYF.

CDR3 in DNA: TGTGCCATCAATCGCGGACTAGCGGGAGGGGCGAGCTCCTACAATGAGCAGTTCTTC. This translates into CAINRGLAGGASSYNEQFF. The rearrangement links TRBV10-3 to TRBJ2-1, with 15 positions matching TRBD2. The CDR3 runs 19 residues. The V gene's germline CDR1 is ENHRY and CDR2 SYGVKD. Losses at the gene ends were 7 bases for V and 0 bases for J; bases not matched to a gene: 10.

This rearrangement joins TRBV5-1 to TRBJ2-7; D is undetermined. CDR3 length: 12 residues. Trimming cost V 4 bases and J 2 bases, with 7 bases left between them. The germline V gene encodes CDR1 SGHRS and CDR2 YFSETQ. This CDR3 reads CASSRPPYEQYF. CDR3 bases: TGCGCCAGCAGCCGCCCCCCCTACGAGCAGTACTTC.

This chain joins TRBV7-8 and TRBJ1-2; no firm D call. The germline V gene has CDR1 SGHVS and CDR2 FQNEAQ. Trimming stripped 0 bases from V and 3 bases from J, with 5 bases between. This CDR3 is 13 amino acids long. The CDR3 sequence is CASSLAEDYGYTF. The CDR3 DNA reads TGTGCCAGCAGCTTAGCGGAGGACTATGGCTACACCTTC.

The chain recombines TRBV29-1 with TRBJ2-7, with 9 bases matching TRBD2. Germline-derived CDR1 and CDR2 are SQVTM and ANQGSEA. V trimming: 7 bases; J trimming: 3 bases; junction bases outside the gene matches: 10. The CDR3 has 14 residues. DNA for the CDR3: TGCAGCGCCGGTCCTAGCGGGGATGACTACGAGCAGTACTTC. It is translated as CSAGPSGDDYEQYF.

This chain joins TRBV7-9 and TRBJ1-6; unclear D gene. Germline values: CDR1 SEHNR, CDR2 FQNEAQ (reference sequence). V was cut by 5 bases and J by 9 bases, with 14 bases left in between. The CDR3 is made up of 14 amino acids. Written as DNA, the CDR3 is TGTGCCAGCAGCCCCGGAGGAGGTGGTTCACCCCTCCACTTT. Amino acids: CASSPGGGGSPLHF.

The rearrangement uses TRBV10-2 and TRBJ2-2, with 9 bases matching TRBD2. The CDR3 consists of 17 residues. The germline gives CDR1 WSHSY, CDR2 SAAADI. V was clipped by 4 bases and J by 6 bases; unmatched bases: 12. DNA of the CDR3: TGCGCCAGCAGTGCGACAATAGCGGGAGAAGTTCCCGGGGAGCTGTTTTTT. Translated: CASSATIAGEVPGELFF.

The genes are TRBV19 and TRBJ1-1; 7 positions match TRBD1. Germline assignment: CDR1 LNHDA and CDR2 SQIVND (reference sequence). V was pared by 9 bases and J by 0 bases, with 10 bases of the junction left unmatched. The CDR3 loop spans 15 amino acids. The CDR3 is CASAPGQRLNTEAFF. The CDR3, as DNA: TGTGCCAGCGCACCGGGACAGAGATTGAACACTGAAGCTTTCTTT.

The chain combines TRBV9 with TRBJ2-3; possibly TRBD2 for D (5 bases). The CDR3 is 13 residues long. Germline CDR1 is SGDLS and CDR2 is YYNGEE. V was pared by 4 bases and J by 9 bases, with 15 bases between. The CDR3 nucleotides read TGTGCCAGCAGCCCGGACTCTTATGGCACGCAGTATTTT. This codes for CASSPDSYGTQYF.